What follows describes a single T cell receptor (beta chain). The target of this receptor is not known. No much larger clonotype is one base removed from it; base qualities were not supplied. The entry originates in a study of shared clonotypes between healthy human individuals (TCRdb year 2020). Background on the whole study: A couple of women and a few men aged 18 to 49 years were included in the cohort. To estimate repertoire size and how much clonotypes are shared between individuals, the study performed deep sequencing of blood TCR repertoires from roughly five healthy adults. To increase sequencing depth and limit assay-specific biases, TCR repertoire library preparation and sequencing were carried out by different laboratories using diverse techniques. Leukapheresis yielded between about 0.85 and 10 billion PBMCs per donor. Points the paper makes about the study in general: Pairwise subsampling led to the expectation that sequencing depth would affect the degree of clonotype sharing among donors. Because the study included a small number of donors, the genetic and exposure-history diversity represented was limited. Only blood was sampled, and tissue TCR repertoires likely differ from those in blood.

The germline V gene supplies CDR1 SGHDN and CDR2 FVKESK. The CDR3 runs 14 residues from the cysteine to the phenylalanine. The DNA shown is the 42-base CDR3, in frame from base 1. Relative to germline, V is 2 bases shorter and J is 1 base shorter, with 8 bases between their ends. Donors were healthy HIV-negative adults with no recently reported acute infections or vaccinations. Every donor was a Caucasian adult residing in Nashville, Tennessee, USA. For unsorted samples, tens of millions of PBMCs were counted, and genomic DNA was extracted using the QIAamp DNA Blood Mini kit. After blood collection by leukapheresis, PBMCs were isolated using Ficoll-Histopaque density gradient centrifugation and then cryopreserved in the vapor phase of liquid nitrogen. Using the deep immunoSEQ assay, TCR CDR3 regions were amplified from genomic DNA by multiplex PCR. Genomic DNA extracted from each cell subset was distributed evenly over all wells of several immunoSEQ 96-well plates, and each plate served as one replicate. For unsorted PBMC, around 290 ng of genomic DNA, equivalent to around 33,000 T cell genomes, went into each replicate PCR. Ten immunoSEQ deep assay plates were used to sequence unsorted PBMC genomic DNA. Purified libraries were quantified with a Qubit 3.0 fluorometer, sized on a Bioanalyzer 2100, and re-quantified with the KAPA Library Quantification kit. Each immunoSEQ 96-well plate was sequenced on its own single-read 150-cycle Illumina NextSeq 550 flow cell. Per the original workflow: Because the immunoSEQ output included only junctional sequences and no quality scores, the filtering could not be the same as the filtering used for full-length reads. Sequences were annotated with PyIR, a Python wrapper for IgBLAST v1.9, and V/J genes and CDR3 were assigned using IMGT germline references. Reads were filtered out if the reads had weak V/J assignments (E-value above 1e-6), no CDR3, stop codons, out-of-frame junctions, or ambiguous translated residues. V3J clonotypes were defined as sequences sharing an identical inferred V gene, J gene, and CDR3 amino acid sequence. The percentage overlap between two repertoires was calculated by dividing the number of shared unique clonotypes by the size of the smaller repertoire. Repertoire richness was assessed with RTK rarefaction, the Chao1 estimator, and Recon v2.1 estimates of unobserved clonotypes. Not all clones reach the TCRdb copy of this immuneACCESS table, which keeps in-frame sequences only. Checked studies attribute under half of the gap to unresolved V genes and leave the rest unexplained. V and J calls and clone size are those listed in that table; D and trimming were worked out from the DNA. The sample has more than 400,000 clones on record, approximately 78% of them singletons. The ten largest clones capture around 13% of the sample.

The chain links TRBV14 with TRBJ2-5; TRBD1 might be the D gene, on 6 matching bases. The sequence was collected from a woman between 40 and 55 years old in good health. Some clones in this sample may be carry-over from other donors' samples. Sequencing input: PBMCs. The DNA reads TGTGCCAGCAGCCAACTGGACAGCCAAGAGACCCAGTACTTC. This translates into CASSQLDSQETQYF.